A selection of T cell receptor beta chains follows, all from one sample in a study of regulatory T cells in long-lasting Graves disease. Using its own MiXCR run on the multiplex PCR reads, TCRdb lists one record per CDR3 protein. In the table there are 400,000 to 500,000 distinct CDR3 sequences, approximately 23% of which are singletons. The specimen comprised peripheral blood mononuclear cells (PBMCs), sampled when the disease was refractory, from a patient treated with antithyroid drugs. Every receptor here comes from a female donor with Graves disease. CDR3s include the opening cysteine and the closing phenylalanine or tryptophan. D genes are given only for firm matches. Size is omitted from some rows. Given values are once, few, many or a class for expanded clones.

TGTGCCAGCGGTAGCGGGAGAAGGAATGAGCAGTTCTTC	CASGSGRRNEQFF	TRBD2	TRBV2	TRBJ2-1	-
TGCAGCGTCCGGGAAGACCAGTACGAGCAGTACTTC	CSVREDQYEQYF	-	TRBV29-1	TRBJ2-7	many
TGTGCCAGCAGCTCCGGGTGGCCTAGTCCCGGCGGGGAGCTGTTTTTT	CASSSGWPSPGGELFF	-	TRBV7-8	TRBJ2-2	many
TGTGCCAGCTCACCTCCGGTGGGCAATCAGCCCCAGCATTTT	CASSPPVGNQPQHF	-	TRBV18	TRBJ1-5	few
TGTGCCAGCAGCTTAGGGGTGGGGGCCGTGTACGAGCAGTACTTC	CASSLGVGAVYEQYF	-	TRBV7-8	TRBJ2-7	many
TGTGCCTCGAGGCCGGACGCCGGGGAGCTGTTTTTT	CASRPDAGELFF	-	TRBV30	TRBJ2-2	once
TGTGCCAGCAGGCCGACAGGGCAGAGCTATGGCTACACCTTC	CASRPTGQSYGYTF	TRBD1	TRBV6-1	TRBJ1-2	many
TGTGCCAGCGCTGGGCAGGGCAGGCAAGAGACCCAGTACTTC	CASAGQGRQETQYF	-	TRBV11-2	TRBJ2-5	many
TGTGCCAGCTGGACAGGGAATGGCTACACCTTC	CASWTGNGYTF	TRBD1	TRBV28	TRBJ1-2	many
TGTGCCAGCAATCACAGGGGGCGCGAAAACGAGCAGTACTTC	CASNHRGRENEQYF	TRBD1	TRBV28	TRBJ2-7	few
TGTGCCACCGAGCTCGATACGCAGTATTTT	CATELDTQYF	-	TRBV24-1	TRBJ2-3	many
TGTGCCAGCAGCTTAGATCTTGGGGTCCCGTCTGGCAAAAACATTCAGTACTTC	CASSLDLGVPSGKNIQYF	-	TRBV11-2	TRBJ2-4	many
TGTGCCAGCAGTTACCCTAGCGGGCGGGGGACCCAGTACTTC	CASSYPSGRGTQYF	TRBD2	TRBV6-5	TRBJ2-5	many
TGCAGTGCCCAACAGGGACAAGAGACCCAGTACTTC	CSAQQGQETQYF	-	TRBV20-1	TRBJ2-5	few
TGTGCCAGTGGGGAGTATGCGACCCTCTATGGCTACACCTTC	CASGEYATLYGYTF	-	TRBV19	TRBJ1-2	many
TGTGCCAGCAGTGAACGTGGACAGGGCTTTGGCTACACCTTC	CASSERGQGFGYTF	TRBD1	TRBV6-1	TRBJ1-2	many
TGTGCCAGCAGCACCATAGCGGGGGGCGGTGAGACCCAGTACTTC	CASSTIAGGGETQYF	TRBD2	TRBV7-2	TRBJ2-5	many
TGTGCCAGCAGTGAGAGGAGGGGTTGGGACACTGAAGCTTTCTTT	CASSERRGWDTEAFF	-	TRBV25-1	TRBJ1-1	many
TGTGCCAGCAGTGAGGGGATGGGGTTTCAGCCCCAGCATTTT	CASSEGMGFQPQHF	-	TRBV2	TRBJ1-5	many
TGTGCCAGCAGCCTTGGTAACGGCAATCAGCCCCAGCATTTT	CASSLGNGNQPQHF	-	TRBV12-3/TRBV12-4	TRBJ1-5	many
TGTGCCAGCAGCCGGACAGGGGGCGGTAATGAAGCTTTCTTT	CASSRTGGGNEAFF	TRBD1	TRBV12-3/TRBV12-4	TRBJ1-1	many
TGTGCCAGCAGCGTGATGGGAGGGGCTGGAAACACCATATATTTT	CASSVMGGAGNTIYF	-	TRBV9	TRBJ1-3	few
TGTGCCAGCAGCTTGAGCGGACGGCACAAAAACATTCAGTACTTC	CASSLSGRHKNIQYF	-	TRBV5-5	TRBJ2-4	few
TGTGCCAGCAGTTACTCGCTGTTTAGAGGGCGGGAGTTGGAGACCCAGTACTTC	CASSYSLFRGRELETQYF	TRBD2	TRBV6-6	TRBJ2-5	-
TGTGCCAGCAGTAGGGTTGGCCTCGTACGTGGGAACTATGGCTACACCTTC	CASSRVGLVRGNYGYTF	-	TRBV12-3/TRBV12-4	TRBJ1-2	many
TGTGCCAGCAGCTTCCTAGCGGGGGGCCTCCAAGAGACCCAGTACTTC	CASSFLAGGLQETQYF	TRBD2	TRBV7-3	TRBJ2-5	-
TGTGCCAGCAGCCGGGAGGGCGGGGGGTACGAGCAGTACTTC	CASSREGGGYEQYF	TRBD2	TRBV7-9	TRBJ2-7	few
TGCAGCGCTGGGGCGACCTATGGCTACACCTTC	CSAGATYGYTF	-	TRBV29-1	TRBJ1-2	few
TGCAGTGCTAGAGAGCAGGGCGACACTGAAGCTTTCTTT	CSAREQGDTEAFF	-	TRBV20-1	TRBJ1-1	many
TGTGCCAGCGTAATGAACACTGAAGCTTTCTTT	CASVMNTEAFF	-	TRBV28	TRBJ1-1	many
TGCAGCGCCTCGGACGGTCGAGTTGACTACACCTTC	CSASDGRVDYTF	-	TRBV29-1	TRBJ1-2	many
TGTGCCATCAGTGAAGTAGGCGCGAACACCGGGGAGCTGTTTTTT	CAISEVGANTGELFF	-	TRBV10-3	TRBJ2-2	-
TGTGCCAGCACCAACCACCGGGGACAGGGTGCCGGGGAGCTGTTTTTT	CASTNHRGQGAGELFF	TRBD1	TRBV28	TRBJ2-2	-
TGTGCCTGGACAGGGTCAAACACCATATATTTT	CAWTGSNTIYF	-	TRBV30	TRBJ1-3	-
TGCAGTGCTAGAGATCCAGGACAGGGAACCACTGAAGCTTTCTTT	CSARDPGQGTTEAFF	TRBD1	TRBV20-1	TRBJ1-1	many
TGTGCCAGCAGTGAAGCTCCTCCTCTATCTGGAAACACCATATATTTT	CASSEAPPLSGNTIYF	-	TRBV6-2/TRBV6-3	TRBJ1-3	-
TGTGCCAGCAGCGTCGGAACCAATAGCAATCAGCCCCAGCATTTT	CASSVGTNSNQPQHF	-	TRBV9	TRBJ1-5	few
TGTGCCAGCAGTTGGGACAGGGAGGTAAGGACTGAAGCTTTCTTT	CASSWDREVRTEAFF	TRBD1	TRBV6-5	TRBJ1-1	many
TGTGCCAGCAGGATCAACAGGGAATTAAATGTCAACGAGCAGTACTTC	CASRINRELNVNEQYF	-	TRBV2	TRBJ2-7	many
TGCAGCGGACGGAGGGGTTCCTACGAGCAGTACTTC	CSGRRGSYEQYF	-	TRBV29-1	TRBJ2-7	-
TGTGCCAGCAGCGTAGGGACAGGGGCTCACACTGAAGCTTTCTTT	CASSVGTGAHTEAFF	TRBD1	TRBV9	TRBJ1-1	few
TGTGCCAGTAGTATGTTTTGGGGTTCGGACACCGGGGAGCTGTTTTTT	CASSMFWGSDTGELFF	-	TRBV19	TRBJ2-2	-
TGTGCCAGCAGCCGAAACAGGGACACTGAAGCTTTCTTT	CASSRNRDTEAFF	-	TRBV7-8	TRBJ1-1	many
TGTGCCAGCAGTTACTCGGGCGGGAGGGGAGAGACCCAGTACTTC	CASSYSGGRGETQYF	TRBD2	TRBV6-2/TRBV6-3	TRBJ2-5	few
TGCAGTCCTCGACTAGCGGGAGTACGGGAGACCCAGTACTTC	CSPRLAGVRETQYF	TRBD2	TRBV20-1	TRBJ2-5	-
TGTGCCAGCAGTGAAGACCCGGGACAGATCTACGAGCAGTACTTC	CASSEDPGQIYEQYF	TRBD1	TRBV2	TRBJ2-7	many
TGTGCCAGCAGCCAATACGACGAGCAGTACTTC	CASSQYDEQYF	-	TRBV14	TRBJ2-7	few
TGTGCCAGCAGTTATGCGTACGATCAGCCCCAGCATTTT	CASSYAYDQPQHF	-	TRBV27	TRBJ1-5	many
TGTGCCAGCAGCGGACTAGCGGGGCACTCCTACGAGCAGTACTTC	CASSGLAGHSYEQYF	TRBD2	TRBV28	TRBJ2-7	many
TGTGCCAGCAGCTTATCAAGACAGAGTGCACCCCTCCACTTT	CASSLSRQSAPLHF	-	TRBV7-2	TRBJ1-6	-
TGTGCCAGCAGCTTAGGAGAGGCGGCGGGTAATGAAAAACTGTTTTTT	CASSLGEAAGNEKLFF	-	TRBV7-3	TRBJ1-4	few
TGTGCCAGCAGTAAAGGGGGTACTGAAGCTTTCTTT	CASSKGGTEAFF	-	TRBV19	TRBJ1-1	few
TGCGCCAGCAGCTTTGGAGGGACAGGGGCTTACGAGCAGTACTTC	CASSFGGTGAYEQYF	TRBD1	TRBV5-1	TRBJ2-7	-
TGTGCCAGCAGCTTCAGTGTCCGGACAGACGGTTCACCCCTCCACTTT	CASSFSVRTDGSPLHF	-	TRBV7-9	TRBJ1-6	-
TGTGCCAGCAGCGCACCCGGACAGGGGGCGCATGGCTACACCTTC	CASSAPGQGAHGYTF	TRBD1	TRBV6-2/TRBV6-3	TRBJ1-2	-